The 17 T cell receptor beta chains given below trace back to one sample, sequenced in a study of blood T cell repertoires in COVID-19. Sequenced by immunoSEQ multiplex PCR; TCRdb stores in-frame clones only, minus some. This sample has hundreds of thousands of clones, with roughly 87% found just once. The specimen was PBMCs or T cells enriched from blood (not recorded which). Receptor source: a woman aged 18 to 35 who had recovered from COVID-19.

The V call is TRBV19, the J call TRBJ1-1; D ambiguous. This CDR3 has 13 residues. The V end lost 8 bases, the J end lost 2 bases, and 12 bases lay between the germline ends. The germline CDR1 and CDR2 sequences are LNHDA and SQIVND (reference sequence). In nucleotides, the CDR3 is TGTGCCAGTCGGACTCCTTCCAACACTGAAGCTTTCTTT. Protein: CASRTPSNTEAFF.

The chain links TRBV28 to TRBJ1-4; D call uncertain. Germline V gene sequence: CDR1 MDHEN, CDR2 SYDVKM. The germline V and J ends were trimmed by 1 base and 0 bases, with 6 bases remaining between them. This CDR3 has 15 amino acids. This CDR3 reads CASSLSVPTNEKLFF. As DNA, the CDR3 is TGTGCCAGCAGTTTATCGGTCCCAACTAATGAAAAACTGTTTTTT.

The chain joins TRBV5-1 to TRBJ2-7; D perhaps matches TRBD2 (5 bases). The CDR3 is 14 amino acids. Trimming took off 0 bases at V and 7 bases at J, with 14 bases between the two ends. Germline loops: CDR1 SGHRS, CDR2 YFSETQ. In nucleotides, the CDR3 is TGCGCCAGCAGCTTGGGATGGACTCCGGGGGAGCAGTACTTC. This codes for CASSLGWTPGEQYF.

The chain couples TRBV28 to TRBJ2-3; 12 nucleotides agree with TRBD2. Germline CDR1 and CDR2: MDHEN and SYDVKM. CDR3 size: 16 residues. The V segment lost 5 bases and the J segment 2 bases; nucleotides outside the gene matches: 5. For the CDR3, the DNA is TGTGCCAGCAGTCTCGGACTAGCGGGAAACACAGATACGCAGTATTTT. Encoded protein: CASSLGLAGNTDTQYF.

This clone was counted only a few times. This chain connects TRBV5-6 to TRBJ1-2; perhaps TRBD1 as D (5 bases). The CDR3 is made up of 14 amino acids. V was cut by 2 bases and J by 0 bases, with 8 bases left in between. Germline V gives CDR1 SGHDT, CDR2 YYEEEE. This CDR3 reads CASSLLQANYGYTF. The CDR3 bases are TGTGCCAGCAGCTTACTACAGGCTAACTATGGCTACACCTTC.

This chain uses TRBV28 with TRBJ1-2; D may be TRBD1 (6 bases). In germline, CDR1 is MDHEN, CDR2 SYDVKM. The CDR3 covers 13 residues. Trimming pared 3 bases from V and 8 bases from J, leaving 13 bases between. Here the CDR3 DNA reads TGTGCCAGCAGTTTCAAAACAGGGTTGGGCTACACCTTC. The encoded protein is CASSFKTGLGYTF.

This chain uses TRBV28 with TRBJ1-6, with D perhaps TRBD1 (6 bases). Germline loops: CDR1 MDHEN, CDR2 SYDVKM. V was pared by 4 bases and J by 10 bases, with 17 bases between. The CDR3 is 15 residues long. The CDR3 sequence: CASSSRQGFFSPLHF. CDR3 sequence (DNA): TGTGCCAGCAGTTCCAGGCAGGGGTTTTTCTCACCCCTCCACTTT. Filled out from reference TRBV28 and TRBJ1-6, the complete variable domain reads DVKVTQSSRYLVKRTGEKVFLECVQDMDHENMFWYRQDPGLGLRLIYFSYDVKMKEKGDIPEGYSVSREKKERFSLILESASTNQTSMYLCASSSRQGFFSPLHFGNGTRLTVT.

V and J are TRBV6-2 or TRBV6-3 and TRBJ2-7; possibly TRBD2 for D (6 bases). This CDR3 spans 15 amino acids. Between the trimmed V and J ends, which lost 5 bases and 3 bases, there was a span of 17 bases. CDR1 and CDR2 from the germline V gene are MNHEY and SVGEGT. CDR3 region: CASSRTSGTGYEQYF. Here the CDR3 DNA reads TGTGCCAGCAGTCGGACCTCCGGGACTGGCTACGAGCAGTACTTC.

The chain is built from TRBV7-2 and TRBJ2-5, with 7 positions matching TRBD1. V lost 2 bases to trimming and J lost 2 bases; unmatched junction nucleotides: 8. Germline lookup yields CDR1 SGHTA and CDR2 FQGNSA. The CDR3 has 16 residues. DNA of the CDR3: TGTGCCAGCAGCTTATTGACAGGGCTTTCTCAAGAGACCCAGTACTTC. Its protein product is CASSLLTGLSQETQYF.

The CDR3 sequence: CASSYDGDHYGYTF. The CDR3 nucleotides read TGTGCCAGCAGTTACGACGGGGATCACTATGGCTACACCTTC. The rearrangement uses TRBV6-2 or TRBV6-3 and TRBJ1-2; D call uncertain. Trimming took 2 bases from V and 3 from J, leaving 10 bases between them. This CDR3 region has 14 residues. Germline V lookup: CDR1 MNHEY, CDR2 SVGEGT.

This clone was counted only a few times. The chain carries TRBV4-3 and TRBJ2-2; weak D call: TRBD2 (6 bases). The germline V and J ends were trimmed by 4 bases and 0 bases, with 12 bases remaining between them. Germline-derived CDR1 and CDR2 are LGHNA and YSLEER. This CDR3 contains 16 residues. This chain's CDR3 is CASSRRGGSNTGELFF. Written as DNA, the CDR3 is TGCGCCAGCAGCCGTAGGGGAGGTTCGAACACCGGGGAGCTGTTTTTT.

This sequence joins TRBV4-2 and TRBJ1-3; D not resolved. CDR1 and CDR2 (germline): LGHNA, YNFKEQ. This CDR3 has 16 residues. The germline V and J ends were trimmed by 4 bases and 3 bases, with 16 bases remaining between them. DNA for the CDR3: TGTGCCAGCAGCCGCAAATCGGGAGTGGGTGGAAACACCATATATTTT. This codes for CASSRKSGVGGNTIYF.

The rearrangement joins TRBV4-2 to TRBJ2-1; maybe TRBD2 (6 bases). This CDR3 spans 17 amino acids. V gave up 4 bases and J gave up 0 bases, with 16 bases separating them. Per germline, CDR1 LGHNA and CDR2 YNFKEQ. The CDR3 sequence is CASSPGQAGSSYNEQFF. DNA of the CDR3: TGTGCCAGCAGCCCGGGCCAGGCGGGGAGCTCCTACAATGAGCAGTTCTTC.

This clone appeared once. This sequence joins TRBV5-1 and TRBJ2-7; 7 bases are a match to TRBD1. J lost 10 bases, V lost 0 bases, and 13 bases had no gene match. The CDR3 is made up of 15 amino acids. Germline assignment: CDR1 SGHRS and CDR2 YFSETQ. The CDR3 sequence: CASSLAGPTQGNQYF. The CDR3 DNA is TGCGCCAGCAGCTTGGCCGGTCCCACACAGGGGAACCAGTACTTC.

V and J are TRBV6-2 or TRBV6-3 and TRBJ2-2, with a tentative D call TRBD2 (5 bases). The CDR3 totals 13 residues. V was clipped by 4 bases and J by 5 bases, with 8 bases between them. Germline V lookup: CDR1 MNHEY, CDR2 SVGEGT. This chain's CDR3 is CASSFLATGELFF. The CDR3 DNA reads TGTGCCAGCAGTTTTCTAGCAACCGGGGAGCTGTTTTTT.

CDR3 amino acids: CASSWDFGTDTQYF. CDR3 nucleotides: TGTGCCAGCAGTTGGGACTTTGGTACAGATACGCAGTATTTT. The chain joins TRBV16 to TRBJ2-3, with D possibly being TRBD2 (6 bases). The CDR3 is made up of 14 amino acids. With 6 bases removed from V and 3 bases from J, the gap between germline ends came to 13 bases. Germline-derived CDR1 and CDR2 are KGHSY and FQNENV. The variable domain in full, completed from reference TRBV16 and TRBJ2-3, reads GEEVAQTPKHLVRGEGQKAKLYCAPIKGHSYVFWYQQVLKNEFKFLISFQNENVFDETGMPKERFSAKCLPNSPCSLEIQATKLEDSAVYFCASSWDFGTDTQYFGPGTRLTVL.

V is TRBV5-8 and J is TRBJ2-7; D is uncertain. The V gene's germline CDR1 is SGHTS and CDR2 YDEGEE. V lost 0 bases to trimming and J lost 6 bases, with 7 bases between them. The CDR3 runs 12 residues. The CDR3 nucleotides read TGTGCCAGCAGCTTGGATTGGGCCGAGCAGTACTTC. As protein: CASSLDWAEQYF.